One T cell receptor beta chain is described in this entry. The PCR contained 60 Vbeta and 13 Jbeta primers. Sequencing was performed with immunoSEQ multiplex PCR; in TCRdb, only in-frame clones are kept and a portion is missing. The data contain 120,000 to 150,000 clones, around 80% of them singletons. This record belongs to a study of cytomegalovirus exposure and HLA in healthy donors. The receptor's source is a female donor in good health and CMV-seronegative. The source material was PBMCs.

As DNA, the CDR3 is TGTGCCAGCAGTGGCCTCTCAGGGGCTGGGTCCTACAATGAGCAGTTCTTC. It translates to CASSGLSGAGSYNEQFF. The chain recombines TRBV25-1 with TRBJ2-1; a weak D match, TRBD1 (6 bases). Trimming took off 4 bases at V and 1 base at J, with 17 bases between the two ends. The CDR3 extends over 17 amino acids. CDR1 and CDR2 (germline): MGHDK, SYGVNS.